The table lists the clone carrying this TCR beta chain with many counts. The data stem from a study of regulatory T cells in long-lasting Graves disease. Relying on iRepertoire HTBI primers and Arm-PCR of CDR3 regions, the team built TCR beta libraries. In the original processing: Gene usage covered 62 TRBV and roughly 13 TRBJ segments. TCRdb used MiXCR to reprocess the multiplex PCR reads, holding one entry per CDR3 protein. TCRdb's processing, not the authors', yielded these V and J calls. The sample gives about 520,000 distinct CDR3 sequences, about 11% of which show up once; almost 9% is in the top ten. Noted time point: newly diagnosed GD, antithyroid drugs for less than 3 months. Making the TCR library involved RNA that had been extracted from PBMCs. Graves' disease diagnoses followed American Thyroid Association guidelines. Trimming left V 2 bases short and J 2 bases short, with 8 bases between. The CDR3 runs to 14 residues. The germline gives CDR1 KGHDR, CDR2 SFDVKD.

Separately, the same data were catalogued under a study of T cells in Graves' hyperthyroidism and ophthalmopathy. This second study notes: Researchers ran a first-round RT-PCR on the TCR CDR3 using the HTBI primer set.

The sample here was peripheral blood mononuclear cells (PBMCs), taken at new diagnosis, from a patient treated with antithyroid drugs. The V gene is TRBV24-1, the J gene TRBJ1-2, with unresolved D. This sequence was found in a woman in her 30s with Graves disease. CDR3 DNA: TGTGCCACCAGTGATTACACGGCGAACTATGGCTACACCTTC. Residues: CATSDYTANYGYTF.